The 16 T cell receptor beta chains below were found in one sample sequenced in a study of PD-L1 blockade in urothelial cancer. The table came from immunoSEQ multiplex PCR; TCRdb's copy has only in-frame clones and leaves some out. This sample has some 100,000 clones; about 89% occur once, and the top ten carry 0.92%. Sequenced material: PBMCs, taken around atezolizumab (anti-PD-L1) treatment. The receptors here all came from a woman aged 80 or over with urothelial cancer.

The V gene is TRBV5-1, the J gene TRBJ2-1; D might be TRBD2 (6 bases). V gave up 5 bases and J gave up 6 bases, with 18 bases separating them. The germline V gene has CDR1 SGHRS and CDR2 YFSETQ. The CDR3 length is 15 residues. This CDR3 reads CASSYGSATLNEQFF. CDR3 DNA: TGCGCCAGCAGTTACGGGAGTGCCACTCTCAATGAGCAGTTCTTC.

V gene TRBV5-6 combines with J gene TRBJ1-1; 7 nucleotides agree with TRBD1. The V gene's germline CDR1 is SGHDT and CDR2 YYEEEE. The CDR3 covers 15 residues. The V segment lost 4 bases and the J segment 0 bases; nucleotides outside the gene matches: 6. CDR3 in amino acids: CASSTWDSMNTEAFF. The DNA for the CDR3 is TGTGCCAGCAGCACTTGGGACAGCATGAACACTGAAGCTTTCTTT.

A single count supports this clone. The rearrangement uses TRBV27 and TRBJ2-2; tentative D call: TRBD1 (6 bases). Germline values: CDR1 MNHEY, CDR2 SMNVEV (reference sequence). The CDR3 is made up of 19 amino acids. The V end was cut by 2 bases, the J end by 1 base, with 20 bases between. The CDR3 DNA follows: TGTGCCAGCAGTTTAAGACGGACAGTCCAGTCCTTGAACACCGGGGAGCTGTTTTTT. This encodes CASSLRRTVQSLNTGELFF.

The gene calls are TRBV28 and TRBJ1-5; D possibly corresponds to TRBD1 (5 bases). Trimming removed 6 bases from V and 0 bases from J, with 15 bases in between. The CDR3 extends over 16 amino acids. Germline CDR1 is MDHEN and CDR2 is SYDVKM. The CDR3 is CASSRTARVSNQPQHF. DNA for the CDR3: TGTGCCAGCAGCCGGACGGCCAGGGTTAGCAATCAGCCCCAGCATTTT.

The V and J genes are TRBV4-2 and TRBJ2-1; TRBD2 matches 11 bases. CDR1 is LGHNA, CDR2 YNFKEQ, per germline. The J segment lost 6 bases and the V segment lost 2 bases, leaving 6 bases of the junction unmatched. The CDR3 extends over 16 amino acids. The CDR3 DNA sequence: TGTGCCAGCAGCCAAACCGGGACTAGCGGATTCAATGAGCAGTTCTTC. It codes for CASSQTGTSGFNEQFF.

The rearrangement links TRBV2 to TRBJ1-4; D possibly corresponds to TRBD1 (6 bases). This CDR3 has 13 residues. Deletions cut 6 bases from V and 7 bases from J, with 12 bases between. Germline CDR1 is SNHLY and CDR2 is FYNNEI. The CDR3 sequence: CASSTGLGEKLFF. CDR3 sequence (DNA): TGTGCCAGCAGCACAGGGTTGGGTGAAAAACTGTTTTTT.

The table lists this clone with a count of one. V gene TRBV11-3 combines with J gene TRBJ2-1, with D perhaps TRBD2 (5 bases). Germline values: CDR1 SGHNT, CDR2 YENEEA. V was pared by 2 bases and J by 6 bases, with 11 bases between. The CDR3 is 14 amino acids. CDR3 sequence: CASSLRGFFNEQFF. In DNA, the CDR3 is TGTGCCAGCAGCTTACGCGGGTTTTTCAATGAGCAGTTCTTC. Full variable domain (missing parts from reference TRBV11-3 and TRBJ2-1): EAGVVQSPRYKIIEKKQPVAFWCNPISGHNTLYWYLQNLGQGPELLIRYENEEAVDDSQLPKDRFSAERLKGVDSTLKIQPAELGDSAVYLCASSLRGFFNEQFFGPGTRLTVL.

The rearrangement links TRBV14 to TRBJ1-1; 7 bases are shared with TRBD1. Germline CDR1 reads SGHDN; CDR2 reads FVKESK. V lost 4 bases and J lost 3; bases outside the gene matches: 2. The CDR3 is 13 amino acids. CDR3 amino acids: CASSPDRDTEAFF. CDR3 nucleotide sequence: TGTGCCAGCAGCCCCGACAGGGACACTGAAGCTTTCTTT.

V and J are TRBV12-5 and TRBJ1-2; 7 bases map to TRBD1. CDR1 LGHNT and CDR2 FRNRAP come from the germline V gene. V shed 1 base, J shed 7 bases, and the junction held 0 bases outside the gene matches. The CDR3 consists of 12 residues. In DNA form, the CDR3 reads TGTGCTAGTGGTTTGGACAGGGGTGGCTACACCTTC. Its protein is CASGLDRGGYTF.

J is TRBJ2-3 and V is TRBV4-1, with D possibly matching TRBD1 (6 bases). There are 16 residues in the CDR3. V was shortened by 0 bases and J by 5 bases, with 15 bases between the two germline ends. Germline V gene data show CDR1 as MGHRA and CDR2 as YSYEKL. The CDR3 DNA is TGCGCCAGCAGCCAAGAGGGGGCAGGGGCGGGAGATACGCAGTATTTT. This sequence encodes CASSQEGAGAGDTQYF.

The chain couples TRBV7-9 to TRBJ2-1; D possibly corresponds to TRBD2 (6 bases). CDR1 is SEHNR and CDR2 is FQNEAQ in the germline V gene (reference sequence). This CDR3 is built from 15 residues. Between the trimmed V and J ends, which lost 2 bases and 4 bases, there was a span of 12 bases. CDR3 protein: CASSLRGTQYNEQFF. CDR3 coding DNA: TGTGCCAGCAGCTTACGCGGGACTCAATACAATGAGCAGTTCTTC.

The CDR3 sequence: CATSSSRYEQYF. The CDR3 DNA sequence: TGTGCCACCAGCAGTTCCCGCTACGAGCAGTACTTC. The chain couples TRBV15 to TRBJ2-7; D unresolved. The CDR3 runs to 12 residues. Germline V gene data show CDR1 as LNHNV and CDR2 as YYDKDF (reference sequence). Between the trimmed V and J ends, which lost 3 bases and 3 bases, there was a span of 6 bases.

This clone was found once. This sequence joins TRBV29-1 and TRBJ2-1, with D possibly matching TRBD1 (6 bases). V lost 4 bases, J lost 9 bases, and 19 bases lay in between. The CDR3 extends over 14 amino acids. The V gene's germline CDR1 is SQVTM and CDR2 ANQGSEA. The CDR3 DNA reads as TGCAGCGTTGGGATGACAGGTTTCCAGGGTGAGCAGTTCTTC. Residues: CSVGMTGFQGEQFF.

The chain is built from TRBV6-5 and TRBJ1-2; 8 positions match TRBD1. Germline V CDR1 and CDR2: MNHEY, SVGAGI. V was pared by 3 bases and J by 8 bases, with 11 bases of the junction left unmatched. This CDR3 spans 15 amino acids. The CDR3 bases are TGTGCCAGCAGTTATTCGGGACAGGCCAACTTCGGCTACACCTTC. Translating gives CASSYSGQANFGYTF.

The rearrangement links TRBV9 to TRBJ2-1; TRBD2 aligns across 9 bases. CDR3 size: 15 residues. CDR1 is SGDLS, CDR2 YYNGEE, per germline. The junction had 4 bases not matched to a gene; V was cut back by 0 bases and J by 6 bases. CDR3 in DNA: TGTGCCAGCAGCGTAGCTATAGCGGGAGCCAATGAGCAGTTCTTC. It encodes CASSVAIAGANEQFF. Looking up the rest from reference TRBV9 and TRBJ2-1 gives the full variable domain: DSGVTQTPKHLITATGQRVTLRCSPRSGDLSVYWYQQSLDQGLQFLIQYYNGEERAKGNILERFSAQQFPDLHSELNLSSLELGDSALYFCASSVAIAGANEQFFGPGTRLTVL.

The chain recombines TRBV4-2 with TRBJ2-3; TRBD1 agrees at 8 bases. The CDR3 runs to 15 residues. In germline, CDR1 is LGHNA, CDR2 YNFKEQ. V lost 1 base, J lost 5 bases, and 5 bases stayed unmatched. CDR3 DNA: TGTGCCAGCAGCCAAGTGGGAGACAGGGGAGATACGCAGTATTTT. Its translation: CASSQVGDRGDTQYF.